Here is one T cell receptor beta chain with its context. Its antigen is as yet unknown. This entry comes from a study of spatial heterogeneity in lung cancer. Study-level points and caveats: For expanded intratumoral alpha and beta TCRs, counts tracked tumor mutation counts. Estimates put coverage of tumor T cells 7% to 8% for alpha and roughly 12% for beta chains.

Germline V lookup: CDR1 MNHEY, CDR2 SVGEGT. V lost 7 bases and J lost 8, with 9 bases in between. This CDR3 contains 11 residues. In the library, each TCR cDNA molecule bore its own unique molecular identifier. TCRdb processed the 5' RACE reads anew with MiXCR; each CDR3 protein has one entry. The sample shows about 1,000 distinct CDR3 sequences, 4% to 4.5% of them seen only once. Time point reported: sample taken at primary tumor resection. The donor population consisted of approximately 79 patients with untreated, early-stage non-small cell lung cancer. Here the sequenced sample was lung tumor tissue, taken at surgery. The chain combines TRBV6-2 or TRBV6-3 with TRBJ2-1, with D perhaps matching TRBD1 or TRBD2 (5 bases each). The receptor was isolated from a male donor with early-stage non-small cell lung cancer. CDR3 loop: CASTLGDEQFF. DNA of the CDR3: TGTGCCAGCACTCTGGGGGATGAGCAGTTCTTC.